The clone carrying this T cell receptor beta chain was observed once. How the authors handled the data: Reference gene primers were amplified, and this amplification served to estimate nucleated cell counts. Assay: immunoSEQ multiplex PCR; the TCRdb copy retains only in-frame clones and omits some. The V and J calls and clone size were taken over from that table, and D and trimming were inferred from the DNA. Found here are 200,000 to 250,000 clones, 80% to 90% of them singletons; the top ten hold roughly 4%. This specimen comes from a study of blood T cell repertoires in COVID-19. Study background: Samples taken during acute and convalescent COVID-19 were collected in the United States, Italy and Spain. T cells, B-cell-depleted T cells, or PBMCs supplied cDNA or gDNA.

The germline CDR1 and CDR2 sequences are MNHEY and SMNVEV (reference sequence). The CDR3 length is 13 residues. V dropped 6 bases and J dropped 8 bases, with 16 bases sitting between them. This chain joins TRBV27 and TRBJ1-2; D is undetermined. The TCR originated in a man aged 50-60 years with acute or convalescent COVID-19. The sample taken for sequencing was peripheral blood. This chain's CDR3 is CASRLAWGDGYTF. For the CDR3, the DNA is TGTGCCAGCAGACTAGCCTGGGGAGACGGCTACACCTTC.